The 21 T cell receptor beta chains below come from one sample, sequenced in a study of OX40 agonist ivuxolimab in advanced cancers. The data were produced by immunoSEQ multiplex PCR, yet TCRdb's version contains in-frame clones alone and is incomplete. The data hold 50,000 to 55,000 clones, with over 75% observed a single time. Source: CD4+ or CD8+ T cells sorted from blood, taken in a trial of the OX40 agonist ivuxolimab. The origin of the receptors is an adult with an advanced solid tumor such as melanoma, head and neck, liver or kidney cancer.

The V gene is TRBV5-1, the J gene TRBJ2-6, with TRBD1 identical over 8 bases. This CDR3 is 17 amino acids long. Germline CDR1 is SGHRS and CDR2 is YFSETQ. The V and J ends lost 4 bases and 0 bases, in that order; junction bases with no gene match: 6. The CDR3 loop is CASSAQGVHSGANVLTF. The CDR3, as DNA: TGCGCCAGCAGCGCACAGGGGGTCCACTCTGGGGCCAACGTCCTGACTTTC.

The chain joins TRBV27 to TRBJ1-4; a weak D match, TRBD1 (6 bases). V was trimmed by 6 bases and J by 5 bases, leaving 10 bases between them. This CDR3 has 13 residues. Germline-derived CDR1 and CDR2 are MNHEY and SMNVEV (reference sequence). The CDR3 DNA reads as TGTGCCAGCAGCGGGCAGGGGAATGAAAAACTGTTTTTT. Residues: CASSGQGNEKLFF.

The gene calls are TRBV9 and TRBJ2-7; D is ambiguous. V lost 4 bases and J lost 2, with 10 bases in between. The CDR3 runs 13 residues. CDR1 and CDR2 from the germline V gene are SGDLS and YYNGEE. The CDR3 loop is CASSPSRPYEQYF. CDR3 coding DNA: TGTGCCAGCAGCCCTTCGAGACCCTACGAGCAGTACTTC.

This clone was seen a handful of times. This chain connects TRBV14 to TRBJ2-3, with 7 bases fitting TRBD2. The CDR3 consists of 12 residues. Germline lookup yields CDR1 SGHDN and CDR2 FVKESK. The V segment lost 5 bases and the J segment 10 bases; nucleotides outside the gene matches: 6. The CDR3: CASSVIGGSQYF. CDR3 bases: TGTGCCAGCAGCGTAATCGGGGGGTCGCAGTATTTT.

The chain links TRBV5-1 to TRBJ2-5; D may be TRBD2 (5 bases). CDR3 length equals 15 residues. Trimming cost V 4 bases and J 4 bases, with 17 bases left between them. Germline-derived CDR1 and CDR2 are SGHRS and YFSETQ. CDR3 loop: CASSGGDAIPETQYF. CDR3 nucleotides: TGCGCCAGCAGCGGAGGTGATGCAATCCCAGAGACCCAGTACTTC.

The J gene is TRBJ2-7, the V gene TRBV11-3; no firm D call. The CDR3 has 14 residues. V lost 4 bases, J lost 0 bases, and 10 bases lay in between. The germline CDR1 and CDR2 sequences are SGHNT and YENEEA. The chain's CDR3 is CASSSTRRSYEQYF. The DNA of the CDR3 is TGTGCCAGCAGCTCTACCCGGCGCTCCTACGAGCAGTACTTC.

This chain connects TRBV7-2 to TRBJ1-6; D ambiguous. CDR3 length: 15 residues. Deletions cut 0 bases from V and 10 bases from J, with 13 bases between. CDR1 and CDR2 from the germline V gene are SGHTA and FQGNSA. Here the CDR3 DNA reads TGTGCCAGCAGCTTAGCGCTGGGGAAAGCCTCACCCCTCCACTTT. This translates into CASSLALGKASPLHF.

The rearrangement links TRBV19 to TRBJ1-1; D perhaps matches TRBD1 (5 bases). Between the trimmed V and J ends, which lost 8 bases and 0 bases, there was a span of 10 bases. Germline CDR1 reads LNHDA; CDR2 reads SQIVND (reference sequence). The CDR3 has 13 residues. CDR3 sequence reads: CASGRGLNTEAFF. The CDR3 bases are TGTGCCAGTGGACGGGGCTTGAACACTGAAGCTTTCTTT.

A few counts support this clone. The CDR3 here is CASSEARLGEYTVQYF. In DNA form, the CDR3 reads TGTGCCAGCAGTGAAGCGCGTTTAGGGGAGTATACTGTGCAGTACTTC. The rearrangement uses TRBV2 and TRBJ2-7, with D perhaps TRBD1 or TRBD2 (5 bases each). This CDR3 comprises 16 residues. Between the trimmed V and J ends, which lost 0 bases and 9 bases, there was a span of 21 bases. From germline, CDR1 is SNHLY and CDR2 FYNNEI.

The CDR3 bases are TGTGCCAGCAGCTTAGCTGGGGAAGCCCACTACGAGCAGTACTTC. It yields the protein CASSLAGEAHYEQYF. The rearrangement joins TRBV11-2 to TRBJ2-7, with no clear D. This CDR3 has 15 amino acids. From germline, CDR1 is SGHAT and CDR2 FQNNGV. The V end was cut by 1 base, the J end by 3 bases, with 13 bases between.

The chain couples TRBV4-2 to TRBJ1-2; D is undetermined. Germline assignment: CDR1 LGHNA and CDR2 YNFKEQ. The CDR3 runs to 16 residues. V dropped 0 bases and J dropped 2 bases, with 13 bases sitting between them. The CDR3 loop reads CASSQEYNDRNYGYTF. CDR3 nucleotides: TGTGCCAGCAGCCAAGAATACAACGATCGGAACTATGGCTACACCTTC.

The chain recombines TRBV7-3 with TRBJ2-7; weak D call: TRBD1 (5 bases). This CDR3 comprises 14 residues. Germline loops: CDR1 SGHTA, CDR2 FQGTGA. The CDR3 region has the DNA TGTCCATCCACCGACGACAGTTTCTCCTACGAGCAGTACTTC. This gives the protein CPSTDDSFSYEQYF.

The chain carries TRBV4-1 and TRBJ2-7; D may correspond to TRBD1 or TRBD2 (6 bases each). Trimming removed 6 bases from V and 5 bases from J, with 23 bases in between. From germline, CDR1 is MGHRA and CDR2 YSYEKL. This CDR3 is 16 amino acids long. This chain's CDR3 is CASRPTGSRTGDEQYF. The DNA for the CDR3 is TGCGCCAGCAGGCCCACAGGGAGCCGGACGGGGGACGAGCAGTACTTC.

The chain is built from TRBV2 and TRBJ1-1; TRBD1 is a possible D gene (5 bases). Trimming shortened V by 3 bases and J by 0 bases, and 14 bases separated the two germline ends. Germline CDR1 SNHLY, CDR2 FYNNEI. The CDR3 totals 16 residues. CDR3 loop: CASSDRQLALNTEAFF. CDR3 DNA sequence: TGTGCCAGCAGTGACCGACAGCTAGCTTTGAACACTGAAGCTTTCTTT.

The chain is built from TRBV6-6 and TRBJ2-5; 7 positions agree with TRBD1. CDR1 and CDR2 from the germline V gene are MNHNY and SVGAGI (reference sequence). This CDR3 has 14 residues. The junction had 3 bases not matched to a gene; V was cut back by 5 bases and J by 0 bases. The CDR3 region is CASSKTGYQETQYF. Written as DNA, the CDR3 is TGTGCCAGCAGTAAGACAGGGTACCAAGAGACCCAGTACTTC.

V and J are TRBV13 and TRBJ2-1; D not resolved. CDR1 and CDR2 from the germline V gene are PRHDT and FYEKMQ (reference sequence). Trimming cost V 2 bases and J 10 bases, with 12 bases left between them. CDR3 size: 13 residues. The CDR3 DNA reads as TGTGCCAGCAGCTTAAGAGCTGGGATGGAGCAGTTCTTC. Its protein product is CASSLRAGMEQFF.

This rearrangement joins TRBV6-5 to TRBJ1-6, with D maybe TRBD1 (5 bases). This CDR3 is 16 amino acids long. Trimming left V 0 bases short and J 7 bases short, with 13 bases between. Germline CDR1 is MNHEY and CDR2 is SVGAGI. The CDR3 region has the DNA TGTGCCAGCAGTTACTCGAACGGGGGGATCAATTCACCCCTCCACTTT. This sequence encodes CASSYSNGGINSPLHF.

The CDR3 here is CASQRGRTVETQYF. Written as DNA, the CDR3 is TGTGCCAGCCAGCGGGGGCGAACGGTAGAGACCCAGTACTTC. The rearrangement links TRBV6-1 to TRBJ2-5, with TRBD2 identical over 8 bases. The CDR3 contains 14 residues. V dropped 8 bases and J dropped 4; count of bases not matched to a gene: 9. Looked up from germline, CDR1 is MNHNS and CDR2 is SASEGT.

Here the CDR3 reads CASSLERNNSPLHF. The CDR3 coding sequence is TGTGCCAGCAGTTTGGAGCGGAATAATTCACCCCTCCACTTT. V usage is TRBV6-6 and J usage is TRBJ1-6; D ambiguous. From germline, CDR1 is MNHNY and CDR2 SVGAGI (reference sequence). CDR3 size: 14 residues. V was trimmed by 4 bases and J by 5 bases, leaving 9 bases between them.

The V and J genes are TRBV7-8 and TRBJ2-2; D remains unclear. CDR1 and CDR2 from the germline V gene are SGHVS and FQNEAQ. V lost 1 base to trimming and J lost 2 bases, with 8 bases between them. The CDR3 is 15 residues long. CDR3 coding DNA: TGTGCCAGCAGCTTAGTACAGATTAACACCGGGGAGCTGTTTTTT. Translating gives CASSLVQINTGELFF.

This clone occurred a few times. CDR3 nucleotide sequence: TGTGCCAGCTCCCCTCAGCCAACTAATGAAAAACTGTTTTTT. Amino acids: CASSPQPTNEKLFF. The chain uses TRBV18 and TRBJ1-4, with D hard to call. Germline CDR1 reads KGHSH; CDR2 reads LQKENI. V lost 6 bases and J 0 bases, leaving 8 bases between the germline ends. This CDR3 is 14 amino acids long.